What follows describes a single TCR beta chain. This entry is derived from a study of blood T cell repertoires in COVID-19. Recruited during active infection, patients (from Seattle) were subsequently followed longitudinally. In the authors' methods: Counts of nucleated cells, estimated from reference gene primer amplification, were obtained. The repertoire was sequenced with immunoSEQ multiplex PCR; TCRdb's copy has only in-frame clones and lacks some. D and trimming come from the DNA, and the V and J calls and clone size come from that table. The sample yields 250,000 to 300,000 clones, approximately 90% seen once. Sequences were obtained from peripheral blood. The source is a woman younger than 45 with COVID-19, enrolled during active disease.

CDR3 amino acids: CASSQGLFWETQYF. CDR3 sequence (DNA): TGTGCCAGCAGTCAGGGCCTCTTTTGGGAGACCCAGTACTTC. V gene TRBV6-2 or TRBV6-3 combines with J gene TRBJ2-5; D may be TRBD1 (5 bases). V was pared by 5 bases and J by 5 bases, with 15 bases between. Germline CDR1 reads MNHEY; CDR2 reads SVGEGT. The CDR3 has 14 amino acids.